The TCR beta chain under discussion was sequenced for a study of CD8 T cells in ankylosing spondylitis. The V gene's germline CDR1 is LGHDT and CDR2 YNNKEL (reference sequence). Trimming cost V 3 bases and J 15 bases, with 13 bases left between them. The CDR3 runs 11 residues. Study-level points and caveats: A number of the motif variants had already been described in reactive arthritis synovial fluid and blood.

This clonotype was detected many times. The target antigen is unknown. In making TCR beta libraries, quantitative 5'-RACE with molecular barcodes was used. TCRdb passed the 5' RACE reads through MiXCR, listing each CDR3 protein once. The top ten clones hold less than 3% of a sample with approximately 250,000 distinct CDR3 sequences, about 10% of them seen once. The rearrangement links TRBV3-1 to TRBJ2-3, with D perhaps given as TRBD1 or TRBD2 (5 bases each). The sequenced material came from blood, either unsorted or a sorted T cell fraction (not recorded which). The source of this sequence is a male donor with ankylosing spondylitis or in good health (not recorded which). The DNA of the CDR3 is TGTGCCAGCAGCCAGGGACCCACCACCTATTTT. It yields the protein CASSQGPTTYF.